The clone carrying this T cell receptor (beta chain) was seen many times. Antigen unknown. Template material for amplifying TCR beta CDR3 regions consisted of RNA transcripts. RT-PCR in the first round (using the HTBI primer set) targeted the TCR CDR3. TCRdb re-analysed the multiplex PCR reads in MiXCR, keeping a single row per CDR3 protein. The sample lists 300,000 to 400,000 distinct CDR3 sequences; more than 11% were seen once. Uncontrolled infection, other autoimmune disease, pregnancy or lactation barred patients from enrollment. The data belong to a study of T cells in Graves' hyperthyroidism and ophthalmopathy. General study results and limits: Stable hyperthyroidism was told apart from ophthalmopathy by a model built on 13 V-J features.

This CDR3 is 14 amino acids long. Looked up from germline, CDR1 is SGHRS and CDR2 is YFSETQ. Trimming took 1 base from V and 2 from J, leaving 10 bases between them. This receptor was identified in an older woman with Graves' hyperthyroidism. The chain employs TRBV5-1 and TRBJ2-7; unclear D gene. Sequencing input: blood. The CDR3 DNA sequence: TGCGCCAGCAGCTTGTCCGCAGGCCCCTACGAGCAGTACTTC. As protein: CASSLSAGPYEQYF.